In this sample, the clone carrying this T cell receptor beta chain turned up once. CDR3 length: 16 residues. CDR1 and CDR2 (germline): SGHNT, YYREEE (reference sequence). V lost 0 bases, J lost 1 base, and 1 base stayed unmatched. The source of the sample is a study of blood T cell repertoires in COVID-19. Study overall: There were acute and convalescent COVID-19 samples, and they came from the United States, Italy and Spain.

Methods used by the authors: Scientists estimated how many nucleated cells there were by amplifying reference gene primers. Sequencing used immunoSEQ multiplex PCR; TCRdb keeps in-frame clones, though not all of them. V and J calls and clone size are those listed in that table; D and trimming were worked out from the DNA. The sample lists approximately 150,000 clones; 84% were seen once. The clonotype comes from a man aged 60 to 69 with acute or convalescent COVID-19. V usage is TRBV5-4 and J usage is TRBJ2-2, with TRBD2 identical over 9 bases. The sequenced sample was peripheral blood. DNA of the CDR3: TGTGCCAGCAGCTTGGTTAGCGGGAGGAACACCGGGGAGCTGTTTTTT. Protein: CASSLVSGRNTGELFF.